This TCR beta chain was profiled in a study of beta chain features in type 1 diabetes. Study-level points and caveats: Among patients with Type 1 diabetes, TCRB CDR3s were moderately but significantly shorter in every one of the four CD4+ subsets.

Reverse transcribing all isolated RNA meant expressed TCRB transcripts were sequenced. Some clones are missing from TCRdb's copy, which holds only in-frame ones; the method was immunoSEQ multiplex PCR. In the table there are about 400,000 clones, roughly an eighth of which are singletons. This clone has only a few counts. Its antigen remains unidentified. The same CDR3 can be traced to other DNA sequences in this sample. On average, the one heparinised blood draw given by each donor was around 120 mL. Every sorted population was more than 95% pure. V was cut by 0 bases and J by 0 bases, with 6 bases left in between. CDR1 and CDR2 from the germline V gene are SGHRS and YFSETQ. The CDR3 consists of 14 residues.

The clonotype was recovered from a man between 18 and 29 years old in good health. Sample: naive CD4+ T cells from blood. The chain is built from TRBV5-1 and TRBJ1-1; no clear D. The CDR3 is CASSLGSLNTEAFF. CDR3 nucleotides: TGCGCCAGCAGCTTGGGCAGTTTGAACACTGAAGCTTTCTTT. Complete variable domain (other parts from reference TRBV5-1 and TRBJ1-1): KAGVTQTPRYLIKTRGQQVTLSCSPISGHRSVSWYQQTPGQGLQFLFEYFSETQRNKGNFPGRFSGRQFSNSRSEMNVSTLELGDSALYLCASSLGSLNTEAFFGQGTRLTVV.